Below are 20 T cell receptor beta chains sequenced from a single sample in a study of vaccination effects on CD4 cells after COVID-19. Before sequencing, viral peptide pools were used by the ViraFEST assay to expand antigen-specific CD4+ T cells. Culturing for 9 to 10 days preceded CD4+ T cell isolation. Every participant took two doses of the BNT162b2 or mRNA-1273 vaccine. Their recognized antigens are unknown. Here immunoSEQ multiplex PCR was the method, and the copy in TCRdb shows in-frame clones only, minus some. The repertoire includes roughly 30,000 clones, approximately 71% of them detected once, and around 9.7% sits in the top ten. Material: CD4+ T cells from PBMCs cultured with HCoV-NL63 spike peptides, obtained after COVID-19 vaccination. The receptors shown here come from a human donor who received a COVID-19 vaccine.

The chain employs TRBV27 and TRBJ1-5; weak D call: TRBD1 (6 bases). CDR1 is MNHEY and CDR2 is SMNVEV in the germline V gene (reference sequence). V was cut by 2 bases and J by 0 bases, with 8 bases left in between. The CDR3 runs to 15 residues. The CDR3 region is CASSLGQNSNQPQHF. The CDR3 nucleotides are TGTGCCAGCAGTTTAGGACAGAATAGCAATCAGCCCCAGCATTTT.

The chain employs TRBV27 and TRBJ1-5; no firm D call. In germline, CDR1 is MNHEY, CDR2 SMNVEV (reference sequence). V was cut by 3 bases and J by 0 bases, with 9 bases left in between. The length of the CDR3 is 15 residues. CDR3 in DNA: TGTGCCAGCAGTTTTGAGGGTCTTAGCAATCAGCCCCAGCATTTT. The encoded protein is CASSFEGLSNQPQHF.

This clone was seen a few times. The chain uses TRBV6-1 and TRBJ1-5; D perhaps matches TRBD1 (6 bases). CDR1 and CDR2 (germline): MNHNS, SASEGT. Trimming stripped 2 bases from V and 5 bases from J, with 19 bases between. The CDR3 covers 17 residues. The CDR3 region has the DNA TGTGCCAGCAGTGAATCATCCCGCAGCCAGGGGTATCAGCCCCAGCATTTT. Protein sequence: CASSESSRSQGYQPQHF.

This clone appeared a few times. The chain carries TRBV10-1 and TRBJ2-7, with D hard to call. The CDR3 is made up of 13 amino acids. With 0 bases removed from V and 6 bases from J, the gap between germline ends came to 9 bases. In germline, CDR1 is WNHNN, CDR2 SYGVQD (reference sequence). CDR3 sequence: CASSESPPGEQYF. In DNA form, the CDR3 reads TGCGCCAGCAGTGAGTCCCCCCCAGGCGAGCAGTACTTC.

The V gene is TRBV4-1, the J gene TRBJ2-5; D is uncertain. The germline V gene encodes CDR1 MGHRA and CDR2 YSYEKL. The CDR3 consists of 15 residues. The ends were cut back, 0 bases at V and 7 bases at J, with 15 bases in the middle. In nucleotides, the CDR3 is TGCGCCAGCAGCCAAGATGACATAGGGCAGTGGACCCAGTACTTC. Amino acid sequence: CASSQDDIGQWTQYF.

The chain combines TRBV5-1 with TRBJ1-1; 7 nucleotides line up with TRBD1. Germline loops: CDR1 SGHRS, CDR2 YFSETQ. The CDR3 is 14 amino acids. The J segment lost 4 bases and the V segment lost 0 bases, leaving 3 bases of the junction unmatched. The CDR3 DNA reads TGCGCCAGCAGCTTGGTACCAGGGGGCACTGAAGCTTTCTTT. Its protein is CASSLVPGGTEAFF. The full variable domain, rest sourced from reference TRBV5-1 and TRBJ1-1, is KAGVTQTPRYLIKTRGQQVTLSCSPISGHRSVSWYQQTPGQGLQFLFEYFSETQRNKGNFPGRFSGRQFSNSRSEMNVSTLELGDSALYLCASSLVPGGTEAFFGQGTRLTVV.

The gene calls are TRBV19 and TRBJ1-3, with D perhaps matching TRBD1 (5 bases). The germline V and J ends were trimmed by 3 bases and 0 bases, with 15 bases remaining between them. Germline V gene sequence: CDR1 LNHDA, CDR2 SQIVND (reference sequence). There are 17 residues in the CDR3. The CDR3 spells CASSIASGGISGNTIYF. The CDR3 coding sequence is TGTGCCAGTAGTATTGCTTCTGGGGGTATCTCTGGAAACACCATATATTTT. Together with reference TRBV19 and TRBJ1-3, the CDR3 gives the full variable domain: DGGITQSPKYLFRKEGQNVTLSCEQNLNHDAMYWYRQDPGQGLRLIYYSQIVNDFQKGDIAEGYSVSREKKESFPLTVTSAQKNPTAFYLCASSIASGGISGNTIYFGEGSWLTVV.

The chain has TRBV5-1 and TRBJ2-7, with D tentatively TRBD1 or TRBD2 (5 bases each). With 3 bases removed from V and 0 bases from J, the gap between germline ends came to 13 bases. In germline, CDR1 is SGHRS, CDR2 YFSETQ. The CDR3 is 15 amino acids. The CDR3 DNA reads TGCGCCAGCAGCTCAGCCGGGACGGGCTCCTACGAGCAGTACTTC. This gives the protein CASSSAGTGSYEQYF. The full variable domain, in which reference TRBV5-1 and TRBJ2-7 provide the parts outside the CDR3, is KAGVTQTPRYLIKTRGQQVTLSCSPISGHRSVSWYQQTPGQGLQFLFEYFSETQRNKGNFPGRFSGRQFSNSRSEMNVSTLELGDSALYLCASSSAGTGSYEQYFGPGTRLTVT.

This clone was seen only a few times. V is TRBV5-1 and J is TRBJ2-7; 11 bases match TRBD1. V dropped 4 bases and J dropped 2; count of bases not matched to a gene: 2. In germline, CDR1 is SGHRS, CDR2 YFSETQ. There are 14 residues in the CDR3. The CDR3 DNA follows: TGCGCCAGCAGCACGGGACAGGGGGCCTACGAGCAGTACTTC. As protein: CASSTGQGAYEQYF.

The CDR3 DNA reads TGTGCCAGCAGCCTAAGGGTGACGACAGGGGCTGGGGCCAACGTCCTGACTTTC. Translating it yields CASSLRVTTGAGANVLTF. The V and J genes are TRBV11-2 and TRBJ2-6, with 8 bases fitting TRBD1. The V gene's germline CDR1 is SGHAT and CDR2 FQNNGV. The CDR3 loop spans 18 amino acids. With V trimmed by 5 bases and J by 2 bases, 11 bases remained unmatched. Full variable domain (rest looked up from reference TRBV11-2 and TRBJ2-6): EAGVAQSPRYKIIEKRQSVAFWCNPISGHATLYWYQQILGQGPKLLIQFQNNGVVDDSQLPKDRFSAERLKGVDSTLKIQPAKLEDSAVYLCASSLRVTTGAGANVLTFGAGSRLTVL.

Details on this clone: Sequence at one end of the junction differs from germline and may be a read error. The rearrangement links TRBV2 to TRBJ2-3; D not resolved. The germline V gene encodes CDR1 SNHLY and CDR2 FYNNEI. The CDR3 extends over 12 amino acids. CDR3 region: CASSEDADTQYF. CDR3 coding DNA: TGTGCCAGCAGTGAAGACGCAGACACGCAGTATTTT.

The rearrangement joins TRBV6-6 to TRBJ1-3; D gene uncertain. V shed 6 bases and J shed 0 bases, with 15 bases lying between them. The CDR3 consists of 16 residues. Germline loops: CDR1 MNHNY, CDR2 SVGAGI (reference sequence). CDR3: CASSPGGHRSGNTIYF. CDR3 DNA sequence: TGTGCCAGCAGCCCAGGTGGGCACCGCTCTGGAAACACCATATATTTT.

This clone was observed a handful of times. The chain combines TRBV7-9 with TRBJ1-1, with D tentatively TRBD1 (5 bases). CDR1 and CDR2 from the germline V gene are SEHNR and FQNEAQ (reference sequence). The CDR3 totals 15 residues. Trimming left V 1 base short and J 5 bases short, with 14 bases between. The CDR3 spells CASSLVRGGGTEAFF. DNA for the CDR3: TGTGCCAGCAGCTTAGTACGGGGCGGAGGGACTGAAGCTTTCTTT.

The gene calls are TRBV7-6 and TRBJ2-7; D remains ambiguous. Germline V gene data show CDR1 as SGHVS and CDR2 as FNYEAQ. CDR3 size: 17 residues. V lost 1 base and J 6 bases, leaving 22 bases between the germline ends. The CDR3 bases are TGTGCCAGCAGCTTAGATCACATGTACAGTCCCGTACCCGAGCAGTACTTC. Translating it yields CASSLDHMYSPVPEQYF.

V gene TRBV6-5 combines with J gene TRBJ2-2, with 11 bases aligning to TRBD1. Losses at the gene ends were 7 bases for V and 5 bases for J; bases not matched to a gene: 3. Germline lookup yields CDR1 MNHEY and CDR2 SVGAGI. This CDR3 contains 14 residues. Here the CDR3 reads CASNRDRGTGELFF. The DNA for the CDR3 is TGTGCCAGCAACCGGGACAGGGGGACCGGGGAGCTGTTTTTT.

This rearrangement joins TRBV6-2 or TRBV6-3 to TRBJ2-6; 10 bases match TRBD1. This CDR3 region has 19 residues. CDR1 and CDR2 (germline): MNHEY, SVGEGT. The V and J ends lost 2 bases and 0 bases, in that order; junction bases with no gene match: 7. The CDR3 DNA follows: TGTGCCAGCAGTTACGACAGGGGGCCCACCAGCTCTGGGGCCAACGTCCTGACTTTC. Protein product: CASSYDRGPTSSGANVLTF.

The chain has TRBV6-6 and TRBJ1-5; D is perhaps TRBD1 (5 bases). Trimming cost V 5 bases and J 2 bases, with 13 bases left between them. The CDR3 sequence is 15 residues long. Germline assignment: CDR1 MNHNY and CDR2 SVGAGI (reference sequence). Written as DNA, the CDR3 is TGTGCCAGCAGTGCCAGGGTAGTTGGCAATCAGCCCCAGCATTTT. This translates into CASSARVVGNQPQHF.

This clone appeared a few times. V is TRBV7-2 and J is TRBJ2-7, with 9 bases that match TRBD1. The CDR3 is 14 amino acids. Germline CDR1 reads SGHTA; CDR2 reads FQGNSA. V was pared by 4 bases and J by 4 bases, with 5 bases of the junction left unmatched. CDR3: CASSSPGQGYEQYF. The DNA for the CDR3 is TGTGCCAGCAGCTCCCCGGGACAGGGATACGAGCAGTACTTC.

This clone occurred a few times. The chain couples TRBV4-2 to TRBJ2-2; D is possibly TRBD1 (8 bases). V was pared by 4 bases and J by 6 bases, with 15 bases between. The CDR3 length is 15 residues. Germline V gene data show CDR1 as LGHNA and CDR2 as YNFKEQ. CDR3 sequence (DNA): TGTGCCAGCAGCCCAGGACAGGGAGGGCCCGGGGAGCTGTTTTTT. This gives the protein CASSPGQGGPGELFF.

About this clone itself: The sample has other DNA sequences that encode this CDR3 too. V gene TRBV6-4 combines with J gene TRBJ2-3; TRBD2 matches 8 bases. In germline, CDR1 is MRHNA, CDR2 SNTAGT. The CDR3 runs 14 residues. V shed 2 bases, J shed 3 bases, and the junction held 1 base outside the gene matches. The CDR3 loop is CASSDRGGTDTQYF. The CDR3, as DNA: TGTGCCAGCAGTGACCGGGGGGGAACAGATACGCAGTATTTT.